This entry describes one TCR beta chain. Its antigen is currently unknown. The immunoSEQ assay was version 4, run in survey mode. The assay was immunoSEQ multiplex PCR, and TCRdb's table has in-frame clones only and misses some. Of about 20,000 clones listed, over 55% were seen once; the top ten hold 1.5% to 2%. Overlapping HIV-1 Gag 15-mer peptides at 0.85 to 1 ug per peptide per mL were used. Sorting selected CD4+ T cells upregulating both CD40 ligand and CD69. The source of the sample is a study of persistence of HIV-infected CD4 T cells. V lost 7 bases, J lost 4 bases, and 3 bases stayed unmatched. This CDR3 comprises 14 residues. Germline V CDR1 and CDR2: ENHRY, SYGVKD.

The receptor was isolated from an adult woman with HIV who was CMV-seropositive. Material: CD4+ T cells sorted from PBMCs after roughly 18-hour stimulation, obtained from a patient who received antiretroviral therapy. The rearrangement joins TRBV10-3 to TRBJ2-6; 8 bases match TRBD1. The CDR3 reads CAINQGAGANVLTF. CDR3 nucleotides: TGTGCCATCAATCAGGGGGCCGGGGCCAACGTCCTGACTTTC.